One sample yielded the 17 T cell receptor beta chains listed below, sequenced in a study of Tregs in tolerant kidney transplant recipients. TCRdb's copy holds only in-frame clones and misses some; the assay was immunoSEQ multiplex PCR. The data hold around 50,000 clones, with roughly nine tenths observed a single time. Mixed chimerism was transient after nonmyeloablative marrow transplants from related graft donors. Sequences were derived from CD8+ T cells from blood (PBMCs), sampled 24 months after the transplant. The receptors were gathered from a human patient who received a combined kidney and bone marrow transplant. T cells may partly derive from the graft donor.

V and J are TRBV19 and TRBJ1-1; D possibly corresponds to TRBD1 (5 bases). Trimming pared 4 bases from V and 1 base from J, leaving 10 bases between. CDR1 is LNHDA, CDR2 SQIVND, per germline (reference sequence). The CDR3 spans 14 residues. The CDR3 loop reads CASSTGGANTEAFF. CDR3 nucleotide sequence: TGTGCCAGTAGTACCGGGGGTGCGAACACTGAAGCTTTCTTT.

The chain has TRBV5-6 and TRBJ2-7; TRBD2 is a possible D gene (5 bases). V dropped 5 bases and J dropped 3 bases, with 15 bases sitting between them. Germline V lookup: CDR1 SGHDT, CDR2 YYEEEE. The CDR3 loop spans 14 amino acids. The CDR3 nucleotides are TGTGCCAGCAGTCTGCGCTACGGACTCTACGAGCAGTACTTC. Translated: CASSLRYGLYEQYF.

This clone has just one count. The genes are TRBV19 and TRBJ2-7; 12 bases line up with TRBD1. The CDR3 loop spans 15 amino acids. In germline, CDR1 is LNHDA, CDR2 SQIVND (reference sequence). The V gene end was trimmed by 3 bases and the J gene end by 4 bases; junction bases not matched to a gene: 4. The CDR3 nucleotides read TGTGCCAGTAGTATGGGACAGGGGGCGCGGTACGAGCAGTACTTC. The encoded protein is CASSMGQGARYEQYF.

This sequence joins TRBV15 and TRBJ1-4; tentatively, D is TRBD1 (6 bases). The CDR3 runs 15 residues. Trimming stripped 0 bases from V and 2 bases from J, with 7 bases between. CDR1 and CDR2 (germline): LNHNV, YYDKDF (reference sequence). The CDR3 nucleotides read TGTGCCACCAGCAGAGATCAGGGGACTAATGAAAAACTGTTTTTT. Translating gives CATSRDQGTNEKLFF.

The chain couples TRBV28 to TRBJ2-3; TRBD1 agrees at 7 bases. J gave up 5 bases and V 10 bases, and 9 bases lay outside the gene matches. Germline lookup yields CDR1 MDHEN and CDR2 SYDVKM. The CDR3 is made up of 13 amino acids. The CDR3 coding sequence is TGTGCCATCTTCGACAGGGATGAAGATACGCAGTATTTT. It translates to CAIFDRDEDTQYF.

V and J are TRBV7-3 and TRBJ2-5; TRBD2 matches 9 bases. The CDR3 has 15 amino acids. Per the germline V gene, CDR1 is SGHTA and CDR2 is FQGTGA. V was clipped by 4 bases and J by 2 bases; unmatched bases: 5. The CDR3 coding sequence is TGTGCCAGCAGCTCTTTAGCGGGGGCTCAAGAGACCCAGTACTTC. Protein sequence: CASSSLAGAQETQYF.

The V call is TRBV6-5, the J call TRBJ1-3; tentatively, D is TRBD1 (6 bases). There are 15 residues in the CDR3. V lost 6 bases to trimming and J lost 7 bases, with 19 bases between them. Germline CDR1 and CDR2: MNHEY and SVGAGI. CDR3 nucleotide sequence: TGTGCCAGCAGCGAATCCGGGACATACTCGAACACCATATATTTT. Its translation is CASSESGTYSNTIYF.

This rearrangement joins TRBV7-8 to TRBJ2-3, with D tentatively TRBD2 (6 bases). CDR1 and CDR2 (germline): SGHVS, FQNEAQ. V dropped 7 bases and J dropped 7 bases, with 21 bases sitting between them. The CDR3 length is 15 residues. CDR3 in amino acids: CASTPGFGSLNTQYF. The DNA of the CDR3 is TGTGCCAGCACCCCGGGATTCGGGAGTCTCAATACGCAGTATTTT.

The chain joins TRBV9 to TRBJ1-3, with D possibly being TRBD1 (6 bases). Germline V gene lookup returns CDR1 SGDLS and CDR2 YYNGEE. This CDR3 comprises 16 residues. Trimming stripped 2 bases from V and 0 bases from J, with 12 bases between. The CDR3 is CASSVQSGVSGNTIYF. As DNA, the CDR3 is TGTGCCAGCAGCGTTCAATCAGGGGTCTCTGGAAACACCATATATTTT.

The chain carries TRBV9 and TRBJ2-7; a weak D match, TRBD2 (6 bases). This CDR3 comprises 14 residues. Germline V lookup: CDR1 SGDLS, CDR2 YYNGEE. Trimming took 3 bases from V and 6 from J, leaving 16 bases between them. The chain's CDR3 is CASSAGLDGGEQYF. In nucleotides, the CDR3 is TGTGCCAGCAGCGCCGGACTTGACGGGGGCGAGCAGTACTTC.

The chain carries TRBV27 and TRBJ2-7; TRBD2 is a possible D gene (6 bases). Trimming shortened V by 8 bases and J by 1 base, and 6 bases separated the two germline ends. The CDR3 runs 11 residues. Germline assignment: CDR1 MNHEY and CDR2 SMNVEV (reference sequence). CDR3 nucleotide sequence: TGTGCCAGCGGGGGGTCCTACGAGCAGTACTTC. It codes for CASGGSYEQYF.

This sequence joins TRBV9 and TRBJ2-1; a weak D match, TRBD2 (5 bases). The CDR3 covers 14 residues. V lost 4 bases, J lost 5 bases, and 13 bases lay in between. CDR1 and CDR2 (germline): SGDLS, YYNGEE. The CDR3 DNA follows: TGTGCCAGCAGCAGGGAGTATGGGGACAATGAGCAGTTCTTC. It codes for CASSREYGDNEQFF.

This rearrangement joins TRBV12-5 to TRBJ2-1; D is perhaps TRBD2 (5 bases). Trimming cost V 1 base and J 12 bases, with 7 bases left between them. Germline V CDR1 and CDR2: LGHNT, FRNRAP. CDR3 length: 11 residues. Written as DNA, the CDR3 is TGTGCTAGTGGTTTGGCTGAGGGGCAGTTCTTC. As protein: CASGLAEGQFF. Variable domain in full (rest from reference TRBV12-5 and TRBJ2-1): DARVTQTPRHKVTEMGQEVTMRCQPILGHNTVFWYRQTMMQGLELLAYFRNRAPLDDSGMPKDRFSAEMPDATLATLKIQPSEPRDSAVYFCASGLAEGQFFGPGTRLTVL.

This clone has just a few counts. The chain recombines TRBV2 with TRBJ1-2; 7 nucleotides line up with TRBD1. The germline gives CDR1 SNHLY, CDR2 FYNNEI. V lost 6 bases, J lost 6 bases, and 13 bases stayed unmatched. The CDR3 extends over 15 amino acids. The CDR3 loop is CASSGVAGGVNGYTF. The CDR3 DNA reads TGTGCCAGCAGCGGAGTGGCAGGGGGAGTAAATGGCTACACCTTC.

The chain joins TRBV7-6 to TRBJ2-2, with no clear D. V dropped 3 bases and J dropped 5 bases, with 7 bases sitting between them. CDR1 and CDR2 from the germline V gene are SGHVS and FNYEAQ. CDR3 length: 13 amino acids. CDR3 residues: CASSFARTGELFF. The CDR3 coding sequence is TGTGCCAGCAGCTTTGCTAGGACCGGGGAGCTGTTTTTT.

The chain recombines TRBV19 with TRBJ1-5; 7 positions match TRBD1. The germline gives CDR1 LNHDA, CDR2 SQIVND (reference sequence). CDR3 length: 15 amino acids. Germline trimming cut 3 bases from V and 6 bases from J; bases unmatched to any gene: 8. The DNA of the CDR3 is TGTGCCAGTAGTATGTTTAAGGGGGCAGTTCAGCCCCAGCATTTT. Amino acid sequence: CASSMFKGAVQPQHF.

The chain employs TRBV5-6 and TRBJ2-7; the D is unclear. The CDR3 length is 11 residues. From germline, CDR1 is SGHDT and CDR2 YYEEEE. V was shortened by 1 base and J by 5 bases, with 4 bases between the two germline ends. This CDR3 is CASSLSNEQYF. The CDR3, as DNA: TGTGCCAGCAGCTTGAGCAACGAGCAGTACTTC.